This passage covers 30 T cell receptor beta chains from one sample sequenced in a study of shared clonotypes between healthy human individuals. The method was immunoSEQ multiplex PCR; TCRdb's version includes in-frame clones alone and lacks a portion of them. The data hold fewer than 650,000 clones, with around 80% observed a single time. Sample: PBMCs. The receptors here all came from a woman in her thirties or forties in good health. Some clones in this sample may be carry-over from other donors' samples.

V and J are TRBV27 and TRBJ1-4; D perhaps matches TRBD1 (5 bases). The CDR3 runs to 12 residues. The germline CDR1 and CDR2 sequences are MNHEY and SMNVEV (reference sequence). Trimming pared 6 bases from V and 5 bases from J, leaving 7 bases between. The CDR3 spells CASRGGNEKLFF. The CDR3 coding sequence is TGTGCCAGCAGGGGGGGGAATGAAAAACTGTTTTTT.

Comment on this clone: Other DNA sequences in this specimen translate into the identical CDR3. V and J are TRBV2 and TRBJ1-1, with D perhaps TRBD1 (6 bases). CDR3 length: 16 residues. Germline V lookup: CDR1 SNHLY, CDR2 FYNNEI. V lost 7 bases, J lost 10 bases, and 28 bases lay in between. The CDR3 DNA reads TGTGCCAGCAAGTCCCCGAGGGGGAGGAGCGGGGAACGAGCTTTCTTT. This gives the protein CASKSPRGRSGERAFF.

The CDR3 protein is CASRIPGSGYNEQFF. The CDR3 DNA is TGTGCCAGCAGGATACCGGGCTCTGGGTACAATGAGCAGTTCTTC. This chain connects TRBV28 to TRBJ2-1, with D unclear. V was shortened by 6 bases and J by 4 bases, with 16 bases between the two germline ends. Germline V CDR1 and CDR2: MDHEN, SYDVKM. CDR3 length: 15 residues.

The chain is built from TRBV5-4 and TRBJ2-3; TRBD1 agrees at 7 bases. This CDR3 is built from 15 residues. The trim removed 4 bases at V and 4 bases at J, leaving 9 bases unmatched. The V gene's germline CDR1 is SGHNT and CDR2 YYREEE (reference sequence). CDR3 DNA: TGTGCCAGCAGCCCCCCAGGGACAGTTGCAGATACGCAGTATTTT. Its protein is CASSPPGTVADTQYF.

This clone was seen a handful of times. The rearrangement joins TRBV7-9 to TRBJ1-1; no firm D call. Germline assignment: CDR1 SEHNR and CDR2 FQNEAQ (reference sequence). The germline V and J ends were trimmed by 1 base and 7 bases, with 10 bases remaining between them. CDR3 length: 13 amino acids. CDR3 nucleotides: TGTGCCAGCAGCTTAGAAGGGCCAGGTGAAGCTTTCTTT. It translates to CASSLEGPGEAFF.

V gene TRBV5-1 combines with J gene TRBJ2-4; either TRBD1 or TRBD2 may supply D (6 bases each). This CDR3 has 18 amino acids. Per the germline V gene, CDR1 is SGHRS and CDR2 is YFSETQ. Trimming stripped 4 bases from V and 8 bases from J, with 28 bases between. Here the CDR3 DNA reads TGCGCCAGCAGCCCCTTAGGGGGGAGCCCCGCGTGGCTCGACATTCAGTACTTC. This sequence encodes CASSPLGGSPAWLDIQYF.

The chain recombines TRBV6-5 with TRBJ2-3; D ambiguous. Germline assignment: CDR1 MNHEY and CDR2 SVGAGI. V was cut by 3 bases and J by 6 bases, with 13 bases left in between. This CDR3 comprises 14 residues. DNA of the CDR3: TGTGCCAGCAGTTATTTCTTAGGGTGGGATACGCAGTATTTT. Protein product: CASSYFLGWDTQYF.

The chain has TRBV10-3 and TRBJ2-1; 12 bases align to TRBD2. Trimming at V came to 3 bases and at J to 9 bases, leaving 9 bases not matched to a gene. This CDR3 spans 16 amino acids. CDR1 ENHRY and CDR2 SYGVKD come from the germline V gene. CDR3 sequence reads: CAISEVPSGRGAEQFF. For the CDR3, the DNA is TGTGCCATCAGTGAAGTCCCTAGCGGGAGGGGGGCTGAGCAGTTCTTC.

The rearrangement joins TRBV11-1 to TRBJ1-1, with 7 bases identical to TRBD1. This CDR3 comprises 14 residues. V gave up 5 bases and J gave up 1 base; unmatched junction bases: 4. Germline CDR1 and CDR2: SGHAT and FQDESV (reference sequence). DNA for the CDR3: TGTGCCAGCAGCCCAGGGGGACCGAACACTGAAGCTTTCTTT. Its translation: CASSPGGPNTEAFF.

Remarks on this clone: Being one base from a much bigger clone, this may be a read error. The genes are TRBV6-5 and TRBJ2-3; D may match TRBD1 or TRBD2 (6 bases each). The CDR3 extends over 15 amino acids. Germline V gives CDR1 MNHEY, CDR2 SVGAGI. Trimming removed 6 bases from V and 5 bases from J, with 18 bases in between. CDR3 DNA: TGTGCCAGCAGGGAACCAAAAGGGGGGAGAGATACGCAGTATTTT. This gives the protein CASREPKGGRDTQYF.

This sequence joins TRBV2 and TRBJ2-2; possibly TRBD2 for D (6 bases). V lost 6 bases and J 1 base, leaving 12 bases between the germline ends. Germline lookup yields CDR1 SNHLY and CDR2 FYNNEI. CDR3 length: 15 residues. In DNA form, the CDR3 reads TGTGCCAGCAGGGTTACTAGCCAGAACACCGGGGAGCTGTTTTTT. Translated, it gives CASRVTSQNTGELFF.

The V call is TRBV29-1, the J call TRBJ2-1; possible D gene TRBD2, 6 bases. The CDR3 totals 15 residues. The germline CDR1 and CDR2 sequences are SQVTM and ANQGSEA. V was shortened by 2 bases and J by 1 base, with 12 bases between the two germline ends. The CDR3 reads CSVEPPTSSYNEQFF. CDR3 DNA: TGCAGCGTTGAACCCCCGACTAGTTCCTACAATGAGCAGTTCTTC.

The chain couples TRBV7-3 to TRBJ2-1; 12 bases agree with TRBD2. This CDR3 contains 15 residues. J lost 9 bases, V lost 2 bases, and 5 bases had no gene match. Germline V gives CDR1 SGHTA, CDR2 FQGTGA. CDR3 DNA sequence: TGTGCCAGCAGCTTACTAGCGGGAGGGCCCTCTGAGCAGTTCTTC. This codes for CASSLLAGGPSEQFF.

This sequence joins TRBV5-8 and TRBJ2-1, with D perhaps TRBD2 (5 bases). The CDR3 is 13 residues long. Trimming removed 4 bases from V and 7 bases from J, with 12 bases in between. Per the germline V gene, CDR1 is SGHTS and CDR2 is YDEGEE. Here the CDR3 reads CASSLRRGNEQFF. As DNA, the CDR3 is TGTGCCAGCAGCCTAAGACGGGGAAATGAGCAGTTCTTC.

The chain employs TRBV11-3 and TRBJ2-2, with D hard to call. The germline V gene encodes CDR1 SGHNT and CDR2 YENEEA. V lost 2 bases, J lost 0 bases, and 4 bases lay in between. The CDR3 length is 14 residues. The DNA for the CDR3 is TGTGCCAGCAGCTTAAGTTCGAACACCGGGGAGCTGTTTTTT. Its protein product is CASSLSSNTGELFF.

The V and J genes are TRBV19 and TRBJ1-1; D is possibly TRBD1 (6 bases). Germline V gives CDR1 LNHDA, CDR2 SQIVND (reference sequence). The CDR3 sequence is 15 residues long. V lost 4 bases and J lost 4, with 16 bases in between. CDR3 DNA sequence: TGTGCCAGTAGTACCAGGACAGTTGGGATCACTGAAGCTTTCTTT. It is translated as CASSTRTVGITEAFF.

This clone appeared once. This sequence joins TRBV29-1 and TRBJ1-2; D may be TRBD1 (5 bases). V gave up 0 bases and J gave up 4 bases, with 12 bases separating them. The CDR3 length is 14 residues. CDR1 and CDR2 (germline): SQVTM, ANQGSEA. The CDR3 spells CSVEEGQGPYGYTF. The CDR3 bases are TGCAGCGTTGAAGAGGGCCAGGGCCCCTATGGCTACACCTTC.

The chain has TRBV5-1 and TRBJ2-3; D may match TRBD1 or TRBD2 (5 bases each). The germline gives CDR1 SGHRS, CDR2 YFSETQ. The CDR3 runs 15 residues. V gave up 7 bases and J gave up 0 bases, with 15 bases separating them. The CDR3 loop reads CASDLGDGSTDTQYF. The CDR3 DNA reads as TGCGCCAGCGATCTGGGGGACGGGAGCACAGATACGCAGTATTTT.

The chain links TRBV7-9 to TRBJ2-1; possibly TRBD2 for D (5 bases). CDR3 length equals 14 residues. Germline loops: CDR1 SEHNR, CDR2 FQNEAQ (reference sequence). V was pared by 10 bases and J by 4 bases, with 17 bases between. The CDR3 DNA sequence: TGTGCCATCACATTTTGGGAGCCATACAATGAGCAGTTCTTC. Protein sequence: CAITFWEPYNEQFF.

The chain couples TRBV4-1 to TRBJ1-1; weak D call: TRBD1 (6 bases). CDR1 and CDR2 from the germline V gene are MGHRA and YSYEKL. CDR3 length equals 16 residues. The V gene lost 1 base and the J gene lost 1 base, with 13 bases spanning the gap. CDR3 nucleotide sequence: TGCGCCAGCAGCCAAGGCAGGGGCCTACGGAACACTGAAGCTTTCTTT. This encodes CASSQGRGLRNTEAFF.

V usage is TRBV25-1 and J usage is TRBJ1-1; 10 positions match TRBD1. With 0 bases clipped from V and 3 bases from J, the junction kept 7 bases outside the gene matches. This CDR3 is 17 amino acids long. Germline V CDR1 and CDR2: MGHDK, SYGVNS. CDR3 protein: CASSEYRGQGDHTEAFF. The CDR3, as DNA: TGTGCCAGCAGTGAATATCGAGGACAGGGGGATCACACTGAAGCTTTCTTT.

This rearrangement joins TRBV13 to TRBJ2-7; 10 bases are a match to TRBD2. The CDR3 consists of 15 residues. The J segment lost 6 bases and the V segment lost 0 bases, leaving 5 bases of the junction unmatched. Germline lookup yields CDR1 PRHDT and CDR2 FYEKMQ (reference sequence). The CDR3 region has the DNA TGTGCCAGCAGCTTAGGACTAGCGGGATACTCCGAGCAGTACTTC. As protein: CASSLGLAGYSEQYF. The entire variable domain, with the rest obtained from reference TRBV13 and TRBJ2-7, is as follows: AAGVIQSPRHLIKEKRETATLKCYPIPRHDTVYWYQQGPGQDPQFLISFYEKMQSDKGSIPDRFSAQQFSDYHSELNMSSLELGDSALYFCASSLGLAGYSEQYFGPGTRLTVT.

This clone was found many times. J is TRBJ1-2 and V is TRBV14; D perhaps matches TRBD1 (6 bases). The CDR3 covers 13 residues. Germline CDR1 SGHDN, CDR2 FVKESK. Deletions cut 2 bases from V and 8 bases from J, with 12 bases between. The CDR3 loop is CASSQNRDYGYTF. The CDR3 DNA sequence: TGTGCCAGCAGCCAAAACAGGGATTACGGCTACACCTTC. Together with reference TRBV14 and TRBJ1-2, the CDR3 gives the full variable domain: EAGVTQFPSHSVIEKGQTVTLRCDPISGHDNLYWYRRVMGKEIKFLLHFVKESKQDESGMPNNRFLAERTGGTYSTLKVQPAELEDSGVYFCASSQNRDYGYTFGSGTRLTVV.

This chain links TRBV7-8 with TRBJ2-6; maybe TRBD2 (6 bases). Germline V CDR1 and CDR2: SGHVS, FQNEAQ. The CDR3 is 15 amino acids. Trimming removed 0 bases at V and 3 bases at J, with 6 bases between. CDR3 residues: CASSLAGGGANVLTF. CDR3 in DNA: TGTGCCAGCAGCTTAGCCGGGGGTGGGGCCAACGTCCTGACTTTC.

The chain uses TRBV2 and TRBJ2-1, with 10 nucleotides matching TRBD2. Germline loops: CDR1 SNHLY, CDR2 FYNNEI. V dropped 2 bases and J dropped 10; count of bases not matched to a gene: 8. The CDR3 is 15 amino acids. In nucleotides, the CDR3 is TGTGCCAGCAGTGAACTAGCGGGAGTCGGGGAGGAGCAGTTCTTC. This translates into CASSELAGVGEEQFF.

In its sample, this clone was seen a few times. This chain links TRBV9 with TRBJ2-7; the D gene could be TRBD1 or TRBD2 (6 bases each). The CDR3 consists of 18 residues. CDR1 and CDR2 (germline): SGDLS, YYNGEE. V lost 0 bases and J lost 0, with 19 bases in between. The CDR3 DNA is TGTGCCAGCAGCGTAGGAGTTGGGGGGCCGGGTAACTCCTACGAGCAGTACTTC. Its translation: CASSVGVGGPGNSYEQYF.

The rearrangement joins TRBV14 to TRBJ1-1; D ambiguous. With 3 bases removed from V and 2 bases from J, the gap between germline ends came to 7 bases. The CDR3 spans 13 residues. Germline V CDR1 and CDR2: SGHDN, FVKESK. The CDR3 bases are TGTGCCAGCAGCCAGGACCCAAACACTGAAGCTTTCTTT. Amino acid sequence: CASSQDPNTEAFF.

This chain uses TRBV21-1 with TRBJ2-7; the table's D call TRBD2 went unverified against the DNA. TRBV21-1 is a documented pseudogene. This CDR3 has 16 amino acids. In nucleotides, the CDR3 is TGTGCCAGCAGCACCGGAAAAACTAGCGCTTACTACGAGCAGTACTTC. Its translation is CASSTGKTSAYYEQYF.

This clone was seen repeatedly, ten times or more. This sample also contains other DNA sequences that code for the same CDR3. In nucleotides, the CDR3 is TGCGCCAGCAGCTTGGAGGGCAGTAACTACGAGCAGTACTTC. It is translated as CASSLEGSNYEQYF. The rearrangement joins TRBV5-1 to TRBJ2-7; D uncertain. The germline gives CDR1 SGHRS, CDR2 YFSETQ. Between the trimmed V and J ends, which lost 0 bases and 3 bases, there was a span of 10 bases. CDR3 size: 14 residues.

This clone was picked up one time. The chain couples TRBV15 to TRBJ1-2; D unclear. CDR1 LNHNV and CDR2 YYDKDF come from the germline V gene (reference sequence). V lost 1 base and J 7 bases, leaving 13 bases between the germline ends. The CDR3 spans 14 residues. CDR3 DNA: TGTGCCACCAGCAGAGGGGCGGCCTCGGGTGGCTACACCTTC. Translated, it gives CATSRGAASGGYTF.